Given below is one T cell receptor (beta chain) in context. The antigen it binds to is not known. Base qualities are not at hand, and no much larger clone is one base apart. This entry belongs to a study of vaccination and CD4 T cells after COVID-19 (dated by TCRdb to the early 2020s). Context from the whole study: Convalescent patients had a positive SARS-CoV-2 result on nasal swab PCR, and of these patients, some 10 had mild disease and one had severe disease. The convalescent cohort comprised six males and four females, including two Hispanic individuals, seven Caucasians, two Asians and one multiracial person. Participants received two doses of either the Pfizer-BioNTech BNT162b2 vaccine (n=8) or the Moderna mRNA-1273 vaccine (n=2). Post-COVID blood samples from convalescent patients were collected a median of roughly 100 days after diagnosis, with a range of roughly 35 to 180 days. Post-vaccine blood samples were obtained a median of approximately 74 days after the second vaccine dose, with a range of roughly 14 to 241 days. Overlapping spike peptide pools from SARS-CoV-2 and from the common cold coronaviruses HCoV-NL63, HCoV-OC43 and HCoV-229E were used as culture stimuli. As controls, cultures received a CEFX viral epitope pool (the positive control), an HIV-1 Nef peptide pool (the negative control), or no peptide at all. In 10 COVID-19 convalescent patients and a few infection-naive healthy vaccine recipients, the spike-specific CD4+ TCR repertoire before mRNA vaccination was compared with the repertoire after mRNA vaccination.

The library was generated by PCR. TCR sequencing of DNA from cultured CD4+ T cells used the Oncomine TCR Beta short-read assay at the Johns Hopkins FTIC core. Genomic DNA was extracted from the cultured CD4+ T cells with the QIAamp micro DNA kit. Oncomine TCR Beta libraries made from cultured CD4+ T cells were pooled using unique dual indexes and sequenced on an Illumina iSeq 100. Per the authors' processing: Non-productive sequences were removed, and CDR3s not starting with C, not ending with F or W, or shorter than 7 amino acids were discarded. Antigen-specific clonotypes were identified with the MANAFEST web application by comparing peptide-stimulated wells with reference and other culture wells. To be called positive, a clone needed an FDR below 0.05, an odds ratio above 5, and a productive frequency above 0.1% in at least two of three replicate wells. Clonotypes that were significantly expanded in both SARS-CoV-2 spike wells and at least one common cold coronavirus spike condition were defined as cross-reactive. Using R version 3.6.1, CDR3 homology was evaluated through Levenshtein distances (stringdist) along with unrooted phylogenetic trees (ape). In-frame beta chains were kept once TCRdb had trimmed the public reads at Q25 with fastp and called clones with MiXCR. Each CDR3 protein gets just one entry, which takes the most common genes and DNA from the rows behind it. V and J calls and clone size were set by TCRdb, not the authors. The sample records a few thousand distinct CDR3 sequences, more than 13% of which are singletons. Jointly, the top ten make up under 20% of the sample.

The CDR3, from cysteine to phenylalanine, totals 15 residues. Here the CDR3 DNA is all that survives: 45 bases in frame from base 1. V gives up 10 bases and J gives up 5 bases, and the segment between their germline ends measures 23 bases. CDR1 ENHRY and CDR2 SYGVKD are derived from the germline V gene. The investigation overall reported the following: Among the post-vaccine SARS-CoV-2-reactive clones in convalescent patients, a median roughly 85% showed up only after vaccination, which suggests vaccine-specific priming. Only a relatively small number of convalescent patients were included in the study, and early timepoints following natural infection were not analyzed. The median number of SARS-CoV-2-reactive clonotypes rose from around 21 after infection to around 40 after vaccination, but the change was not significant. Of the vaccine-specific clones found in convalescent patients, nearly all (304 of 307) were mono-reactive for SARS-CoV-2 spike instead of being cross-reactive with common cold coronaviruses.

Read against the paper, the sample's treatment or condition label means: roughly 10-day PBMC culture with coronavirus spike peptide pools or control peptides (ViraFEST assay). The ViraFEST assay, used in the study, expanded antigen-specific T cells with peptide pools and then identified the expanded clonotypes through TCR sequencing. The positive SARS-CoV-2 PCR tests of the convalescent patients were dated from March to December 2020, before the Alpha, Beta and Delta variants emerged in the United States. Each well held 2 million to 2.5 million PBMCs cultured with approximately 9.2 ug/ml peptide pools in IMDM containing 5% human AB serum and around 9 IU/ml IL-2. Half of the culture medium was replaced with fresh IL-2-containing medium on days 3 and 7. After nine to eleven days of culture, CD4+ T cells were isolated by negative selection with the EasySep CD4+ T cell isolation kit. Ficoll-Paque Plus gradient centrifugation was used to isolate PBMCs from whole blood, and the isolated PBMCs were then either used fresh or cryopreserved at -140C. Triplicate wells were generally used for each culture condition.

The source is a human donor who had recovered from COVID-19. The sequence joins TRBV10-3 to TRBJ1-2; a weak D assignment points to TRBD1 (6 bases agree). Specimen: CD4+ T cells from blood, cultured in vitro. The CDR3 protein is CATLPGGAQEYGYTF. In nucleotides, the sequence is TGTGCCACCCTCCCCGGGGGGGCGCAAGAATATGGCTACACCTTC.